The 15 T cell receptor beta chains listed next were all sequenced from one sample in a study of CD8+ T cells in alopecia areata. The treatment: oral pan-JAK inhibitor, 5-10 mg twice daily. Reverse transcription of extracted RNA yielded cDNA, which provided the sequencing template. The method was immunoSEQ multiplex PCR; TCRdb's version includes in-frame clones alone and lacks a portion of them. The sample contains 100,000 or so clones, 55% to 75% of which appear only once. The specimen comprised CD8+ T cells sorted from blood, sampled at approximately week 56, from a patient treated with tofacitinib. These receptor sequences come from a human donor with alopecia areata.

The genes are TRBV25-1 and TRBJ1-1, with D perhaps matching TRBD1 (5 bases). V was trimmed by 8 bases and J by 11 bases, leaving 15 bases between them. Per the germline V gene, CDR1 is MGHDK and CDR2 is SYGVNS. The CDR3 has 11 amino acids. CDR3 amino acids: CASSLGVEAFF. The CDR3 region has the DNA TGTGCCAGCTCTTTGGGGGTTGAGGCTTTCTTT.

The chain couples TRBV30 to TRBJ1-3, with D maybe TRBD1 (6 bases). This CDR3 has 15 residues. Germline lookup yields CDR1 GTSNPN and CDR2 SVGIG (reference sequence). Trimming pared 7 bases from V and 2 bases from J, leaving 18 bases between. DNA for the CDR3: TGTGCCTTGAGGTCAGACAGGACCCCTGGAAACACCATATATTTT. It specifies CALRSDRTPGNTIYF.

The rearrangement links TRBV6-5 to TRBJ2-5, with D perhaps matching TRBD2 (6 bases). This CDR3 has 13 amino acids. In germline, CDR1 is MNHEY, CDR2 SVGAGI. V lost 7 bases, J lost 3 bases, and 12 bases lay in between. Written as DNA, the CDR3 is TGTGCCAGCACCCAGTCGGGGGAAGAGACCCAGTACTTC. Its translation: CASTQSGEETQYF.

The rearrangement joins TRBV30 to TRBJ1-1, with no clear D. Trimming took off 3 bases at V and 5 bases at J, with 13 bases between the two ends. Germline values: CDR1 GTSNPN, CDR2 SVGIG (reference sequence). This CDR3 is 13 amino acids long. Here the CDR3 DNA reads TGTGCCTGGAGCGCAGACATACCTACTGAAGCTTTCTTT. Translation gives CAWSADIPTEAFF.

CDR3 DNA sequence: TGTGCCAGCAGCACCGGGACAGAGTTGTACGAGCAGTACTTC. It yields the protein CASSTGTELYEQYF. V usage is TRBV13 and J usage is TRBJ2-7; 7 bases line up with TRBD1. J lost 4 bases, V lost 5 bases, and 8 bases had no gene match. Germline values: CDR1 PRHDT, CDR2 FYEKMQ (reference sequence). This CDR3 has 14 amino acids.

This clone occurred once. One junction end disagrees with the germline gene, perhaps due to a read error. The rearrangement links TRBV4-1 to TRBJ2-3; 7 nucleotides align to TRBD2. CDR3 length: 15 amino acids. Germline lookup yields CDR1 MGHRA and CDR2 YSYEKL. DNA for the CDR3: TGCGCCAGCAGTCAAGCGGGACTTAGTTTAGATACGCAGTATTTT. Translated, it gives CASSQAGLSLDTQYF.

This rearrangement joins TRBV5-6 to TRBJ1-2, with D unresolved. With 2 bases removed from V and 3 bases from J, the gap between germline ends came to 14 bases. The germline CDR1 and CDR2 sequences are SGHDT and YYEEEE. This CDR3 spans 15 amino acids. The CDR3 region has the DNA TGTGCCAGCAGCTTAGCGCTGACCGTACACTATGGCTACACCTTC. This gives the protein CASSLALTVHYGYTF. The whole variable domain, remainder taken from reference TRBV5-6 and TRBJ1-2, is DAGVTQSPTHLIKTRGQQVTLRCSPKSGHDTVSWYQQALGQGPQFIFQYYEEEERQRGNFPDRFSGHQFPNYSSELNVNALLLGDSALYLCASSLALTVHYGYTFGSGTRLTVV.

The genes are TRBV7-9 and TRBJ2-2, with 7 bases that match TRBD1. Germline CDR1 reads SEHNR; CDR2 reads FQNEAQ (reference sequence). The V gene end was trimmed by 4 bases and the J gene end by 3 bases; junction bases not matched to a gene: 8. This CDR3 has 16 amino acids. CDR3 sequence reads: CASSSTGNVDTGELFF. For the CDR3, the DNA is TGTGCCAGCAGCTCGACAGGGAACGTCGACACCGGGGAGCTGTTTTTT.

In its sample, this clone was seen a few times. The gene calls are TRBV29-1 and TRBJ2-2; the D gene is possibly TRBD1 (6 bases). The germline V and J ends were trimmed by 5 bases and 6 bases, with 13 bases remaining between them. Per the germline V gene, CDR1 is SQVTM and CDR2 is ANQGSEA. The CDR3 runs to 13 residues. The CDR3 loop reads CSVNDWTAGELFF. The DNA of the CDR3 is TGCAGCGTTAACGACTGGACAGCCGGGGAGCTGTTTTTT.

This sequence joins TRBV28 and TRBJ2-1; perhaps TRBD1 as D (6 bases). Germline loops: CDR1 MDHEN, CDR2 SYDVKM. This CDR3 spans 14 amino acids. With 5 bases removed from V and 7 bases from J, the gap between germline ends came to 15 bases. As DNA, the CDR3 is TGTGCCAGCAGTGTACTAGGGGGTGAGAATGAGCAGTTCTTC. Its translation is CASSVLGGENEQFF.

The V gene is TRBV11-3, the J gene TRBJ2-1, with 10 positions matching TRBD2. CDR1 and CDR2 (germline): SGHNT, YENEEA. V gave up 5 bases and J gave up 7 bases; unmatched junction bases: 8. This CDR3 is 15 amino acids long. The CDR3 region is CASSRGLAEINEQFF. In DNA, the CDR3 is TGTGCCAGCAGCCGAGGACTAGCGGAGATAAATGAGCAGTTCTTC.

V is TRBV29-1 and J is TRBJ2-5; 7 nucleotides align to TRBD1. TRBJ2-7 matches the DNA end more closely, so the J call is doubtful. Germline lookup yields CDR1 SQVTM and CDR2 ANQGSEA. The CDR3 has 14 amino acids. The CDR3 sequence is CSVLGTAEYYEQYF. CDR3 nucleotide sequence: TGCAGCGTCCTCGGGACAGCAGAGTACTACGAGCAGTACTTC.

This chain links TRBV4-1 with TRBJ2-7; D possibly corresponds to TRBD1 (6 bases). The CDR3 is made up of 15 amino acids. V gave up 0 bases and J gave up 1 base, with 10 bases separating them. The germline gives CDR1 MGHRA, CDR2 YSYEKL. CDR3 DNA: TGCGCCAGCAGCCAAGAGACAGGACGGTCCTACGAGCAGTACTTC. It is translated as CASSQETGRSYEQYF.

The rearrangement links TRBV14 to TRBJ1-1, with unresolved D. V was shortened by 0 bases and J by 3 bases, with 8 bases between the two germline ends. The germline CDR1 and CDR2 sequences are SGHDN and FVKESK. This CDR3 region has 14 residues. CDR3 protein: CASSQETGDTEAFF. The CDR3, as DNA: TGTGCCAGCAGCCAAGAAACCGGGGACACTGAAGCTTTCTTT.

This chain joins TRBV2 and TRBJ1-5; D not resolved. There are 15 residues in the CDR3. CDR1 is SNHLY and CDR2 is FYNNEI in the germline V gene. Deletions cut 2 bases from V and 3 bases from J, with 11 bases between. The CDR3 bases are TGTGCCAGCAGTGAATCATGGGGTTACAATCAGCCCCAGCATTTT. This encodes CASSESWGYNQPQHF.